This is a list of T cell receptor beta chains from one sample in a study of blood T cell repertoires in COVID-19. The data were produced by immunoSEQ multiplex PCR, yet TCRdb's version contains in-frame clones alone and is incomplete. The sample has more than 250,000 clones, 86% seen once. The sample taken for sequencing was peripheral blood. The receptors stem from a woman aged 45 to 65 with acute or convalescent COVID-19. Both conserved end residues are part of each CDR3. A D gene is named only where the DNA matches it firmly. Size is omitted from some rows. Given values are once, few, many or a class for expanded clones.

J: TRBJ2-3; size: .; D: .; V: TRBV5-5; DNA: TGTGCCAGCCGCACCGGGATCCGGGCGGCAGATACGCAGTATTTT; CDR3: CASRTGIRAADTQYF
J: TRBJ2-1; size: once; D: .; V: TRBV7-8; DNA: TGTGCCAGCAGCCACCTCGCGGCTCCCCCCATATACAATGAGCAGTTCTTC; CDR3: CASSHLAAPPIYNEQFF
J: TRBJ1-1; size: .; D: .; V: TRBV28; DNA: TGTGCCAGCAGTTTGGGTGGGAGGCAGAACACTGAAGCTTTCTTT; CDR3: CASSLGGRQNTEAFF
J: TRBJ1-6; size: .; D: TRBD1; V: TRBV7-9; DNA: TGTGCCAGCAGCTTAAGGGGACAGGGCACGGCACCCCTCCACTTT; CDR3: CASSLRGQGTAPLHF
J: TRBJ1-1; size: .; D: .; V: TRBV19; DNA: TGTGCCAGTAGTATAACGGGGGTGGACACTGAAGCTTTCTTT; CDR3: CASSITGVDTEAFF
J: TRBJ2-7; size: .; D: .; V: TRBV7-2; DNA: TGTGCCAGCAGCACATCCGGGACAAGGAATTACGAGCAGTACTTC; CDR3: CASSTSGTRNYEQYF
J: TRBJ2-1; size: .; D: .; V: TRBV28; DNA: TGTGCCAGCAGTCCGCGGGACGCTGCTTGGCTGAACAATGAGCAGTTCTTC; CDR3: CASSPRDAAWLNNEQFF
J: TRBJ2-2; size: .; D: TRBD1; V: TRBV27; DNA: TGTGCCAGCAGTTTACCCCTCGGGACAGGCGGGGAGCTGTTTTTT; CDR3: CASSLPLGTGGELFF
J: TRBJ2-1; size: .; D: TRBD2; V: TRBV28; DNA: TGTGCCAGCAGTACCCTCATGGGAGGGAGTGAGCAGTTCTTC; CDR3: CASSTLMGGSEQFF
J: TRBJ2-1; size: .; D: .; V: TRBV19; DNA: TGTGCCACTCGGGACTCCCTTTATGAGTTCTTC; CDR3: CATRDSLYEFF
J: TRBJ2-1; size: .; D: TRBD2; V: TRBV18; DNA: TGTGCCAGCTCACCACTCGGGGGGACTAGCGGTCACAATGAGCAGTTCTTC; CDR3: CASSPLGGTSGHNEQFF
J: TRBJ2-7; size: .; D: .; V: TRBV9; DNA: TGTGCCAGCAGCGTTCTACCTTCGAACGACGAGCAGTACTTC; CDR3: CASSVLPSNDEQYF
J: TRBJ2-3; size: .; D: .; V: TRBV7-2; DNA: TGTGCCAGCAGCTTAGCCCCGGGTGCCGTTGCAGATACGCAGTATTTT; CDR3: CASSLAPGAVADTQYF
J: TRBJ2-1; size: .; D: TRBD2; V: TRBV28; DNA: TGTGCCAGCCGGACGCCTAGCGGGAGCTCCTACAATGAGCAGTTCTTC; CDR3: CASRTPSGSSYNEQFF
J: TRBJ2-1; size: .; D: TRBD2; V: TRBV28; DNA: TGTGCCAGCGACTCTAGCGGGAGGGCCTACAATGAGCAGTTCTTC; CDR3: CASDSSGRAYNEQFF
J: TRBJ2-3; size: .; D: .; V: TRBV10-3; DNA: TGTGCCATCAGTTACAAAAGCACAGATACGCAGTATTTT; CDR3: CAISYKSTDTQYF
J: TRBJ2-5; size: .; D: .; V: TRBV18; DNA: TGTGCCAGCTCACCGGTTGGAGGGGCGGGGGAGACCCAGTACTTC; CDR3: CASSPVGGAGETQYF
J: TRBJ2-1; size: .; D: TRBD1; V: TRBV7-2; DNA: TGTGCCAGCAGCCCAGGACAGGGTAGTGAGCAGTTCTTC; CDR3: CASSPGQGSEQFF
J: TRBJ2-7; size: .; D: TRBD1; V: TRBV5-6; DNA: TGTGCCAGCAGCTTTGACAGGGGCTACGAGCAGTACTTC; CDR3: CASSFDRGYEQYF
J: TRBJ1-4; size: .; D: .; V: TRBV28; DNA: TGTGCCAGCAGGCGCCTGGGGCTATCTAATGAAAAACTGTTTTTT; CDR3: CASRRLGLSNEKLFF
J: TRBJ2-3; size: once; D: TRBD2; V: TRBV10-2; DNA: TGCGCCAGCAGTGAGACTAGCGGGAGCACAGATACGCAGTATTTT; CDR3: CASSETSGSTDTQYF
J: TRBJ2-7; size: few; D: .; V: TRBV5-4; DNA: TGTGCCAGCAGCTTGCCGGGGTACGAGCAGTACTTC; CDR3: CASSLPGYEQYF
J: TRBJ1-5; size: .; D: .; V: TRBV27; DNA: TGTGCCAGCAGCCGATCCGACCCAGGACAGAATTTAAATCAGCCCCAGCATTTT; CDR3: CASSRSDPGQNLNQPQHF
J: TRBJ1-1; size: few; D: .; V: TRBV6-2/TRBV6-3; DNA: TGTGCCAGCAGTTACTCGCGTATCCGCGCTGAAGCTTTCTTT; CDR3: CASSYSRIRAEAFF
J: TRBJ2-5; size: .; D: TRBD1; V: TRBV6-5; DNA: TGTGCCAGCAGAGACAGGGGCCAACAAGAGACCCAGTACTTC; CDR3: CASRDRGQQETQYF
J: TRBJ1-6; size: .; D: .; V: TRBV28; DNA: TGTGCCAGCATCGTCGGCCAGAGGGGGTCCCTCCACTTT; CDR3: CASIVGQRGSLHF
J: TRBJ2-7; size: .; D: TRBD2; V: TRBV4-2; DNA: TGTGCCAGCAGCCAAGGTAGCGGGAACGGCGTTTACGAGCAGTACTTC; CDR3: CASSQGSGNGVYEQYF
J: TRBJ2-5; size: .; D: TRBD1; V: TRBV24-1; DNA: TGTGCCACCAGTGAACCGACAGGGTCTAAAGAGACCCAGTACTTC; CDR3: CATSEPTGSKETQYF
J: TRBJ2-1; size: .; D: TRBD2; V: TRBV5-3; DNA: TGTGCCAGAAGCTTGGCCCTGGGACTAGCGGGACGTAGCTCCTACAATGAGCAGTTCTTC; CDR3: CARSLALGLAGRSSYNEQFF
J: TRBJ2-7; size: .; D: .; V: TRBV18; DNA: TGTGCCAGCTCACCACCGGCCAGTTCCGACGAGCAGTACTTC; CDR3: CASSPPASSDEQYF
J: TRBJ1-1; size: .; D: TRBD1; V: TRBV10-3; DNA: TGTGCCATCAGACTCGGGACAGGGGAAGAAGCTTTCTTT; CDR3: CAIRLGTGEEAFF
J: TRBJ1-3; size: .; D: .; V: TRBV28; DNA: TGTGCCAGCAGTTTGGGGGCGGCTGGAAACACCATATATTTT; CDR3: CASSLGAAGNTIYF
J: TRBJ1-1; size: .; D: .; V: TRBV4-1; DNA: TGCGCCAGCAGCCAAGATCTTAACTACTTGAACACTGAAGCTTTCTTT; CDR3: CASSQDLNYLNTEAFF
J: TRBJ2-3; size: .; D: .; V: TRBV29-1; DNA: TGCAGCGTTGAATACGGGGCAGATACGCAGTATTTT; CDR3: CSVEYGADTQYF
J: TRBJ2-7; size: .; D: .; V: TRBV28; DNA: TGTGCCAGCAGTTTTGTTGGTGGGTTGGGACTCAGAAGCTCCTACGAGCAGTACTTC; CDR3: CASSFVGGLGLRSSYEQYF
J: TRBJ2-3; size: once; D: .; V: TRBV5-4; DNA: TGTGCCAGCAGCCAAAGCACAGATACGCAGTATTTT; CDR3: CASSQSTDTQYF
J: TRBJ1-5; size: .; D: .; V: TRBV11-2; DNA: TGTGCCAGCAGTGCTGACAGCTACCTTCGGCCCCAGCATTTT; CDR3: CASSADSYLRPQHF
J: TRBJ1-4; size: once; D: TRBD1; V: TRBV9; DNA: TGTGCCAGCAGACCCGGGACAGCCAATGAAAAACTGTTTTTT; CDR3: CASRPGTANEKLFF
J: TRBJ1-2; size: .; D: .; V: TRBV7-9; DNA: TGTGCCAGCACCCAATGGTCGGGGGGTGTCCTAGCTGATGGCTACACCTTC; CDR3: CASTQWSGGVLADGYTF
J: TRBJ1-4; size: .; D: TRBD1; V: TRBV3-1/TRBV3-2; DNA: TGTGCCAGCAGCCAGAGACAGGGTGTGGAAAAACTGTTTTTT; CDR3: CASSQRQGVEKLFF
J: TRBJ2-7; size: once; D: .; V: TRBV11-3; DNA: TGTGCCAGCAGCTTAGAAGGAAGAACAGGGTCGTCCCACGAGCAGTACTTC; CDR3: CASSLEGRTGSSHEQYF
J: TRBJ1-2; size: .; D: .; V: TRBV28; DNA: TGTGCCAGCAGTCGCCGGGAGGCCCCTCCTGGCTACACCTTC; CDR3: CASSRREAPPGYTF
J: TRBJ2-1; size: .; D: .; V: TRBV3-1/TRBV3-2; DNA: TGTGCCAGCAGCCCCGACTCTACGTACAATGAGCAGTTCTTC; CDR3: CASSPDSTYNEQFF
J: TRBJ1-1; size: .; D: .; V: TRBV10-3; DNA: TGTGCCATCAGTGAGTCACGAGATGGAGAGGCTTTCTTT; CDR3: CAISESRDGEAFF
J: TRBJ2-7; size: .; D: TRBD1; V: TRBV4-1; DNA: TGCGCCAGCAGCCAAACCCTCCCAGGGGGAATATCCTACGAGCAGTACTTC; CDR3: CASSQTLPGGISYEQYF
J: TRBJ1-1; size: .; D: .; V: TRBV6-4; DNA: TGTGCCAGCAGTGACTATCCGACTTACACTGAAGCTTTCTTT; CDR3: CASSDYPTYTEAFF
J: TRBJ2-5; size: .; D: TRBD2; V: TRBV6-2/TRBV6-3; DNA: TGTGCCAGCAGTTACCGTCGATCTCCTAGCGGGAGTTATCCTGGGGAGACCCAGTACTTC; CDR3: CASSYRRSPSGSYPGETQYF
J: TRBJ2-7; size: .; D: .; V: TRBV2; DNA: TGTGCCAGCAGTGACGGGACTTACTACGAGCAGTACTTC; CDR3: CASSDGTYYEQYF
J: TRBJ1-1; size: .; D: TRBD1; V: TRBV28; DNA: TGTGCCAGCAGAAACAGGGGATTAGGCACTGAAGCTTTCTTT; CDR3: CASRNRGLGTEAFF
J: TRBJ1-2; size: .; D: TRBD1; V: TRBV4-2; DNA: TGTGCCAGCAGCCACACAAGGACAGGGGGCATCTATGGCTACACCTTC; CDR3: CASSHTRTGGIYGYTF
J: TRBJ2-7; size: few; D: TRBD2; V: TRBV2; DNA: TGTGCCAGCAGTGAATTTGTGGCTAGCGGGAGGGTATCCTACGAGCAGTACTTC; CDR3: CASSEFVASGRVSYEQYF
J: TRBJ2-7; size: .; D: TRBD1; V: TRBV2; DNA: TGTGCCAGCAGTCCGAGGACAGGACAATACGAGCAGTACTTC; CDR3: CASSPRTGQYEQYF
J: TRBJ2-7; size: .; D: TRBD2; V: TRBV6-2/TRBV6-3; DNA: TGTGCCAGCAGACCTGCCCTAGCGGGAGGGTCCTACGAGCAGTACTTC; CDR3: CASRPALAGGSYEQYF
J: TRBJ2-7; size: few; D: .; V: TRBV29-1; DNA: TGCAGCGTAGTACACAGGGTTGCCTACGAGCAGTACTTC; CDR3: CSVVHRVAYEQYF
J: TRBJ2-6; size: .; D: TRBD2; V: TRBV5-1; DNA: TGCGCCAGCAGCTTGGGTACTAGCGGGAGGGCATCTGGGGCCAACGTCCTGACTTTC; CDR3: CASSLGTSGRASGANVLTF
J: TRBJ2-5; size: .; D: TRBD1; V: TRBV7-3; DNA: TGTGCCAGCAGCCCAGGACAGGCGGAGACCCAGTACTTC; CDR3: CASSPGQAETQYF
J: TRBJ1-6; size: .; D: TRBD1; V: TRBV6-5; DNA: TGTGCCAGCAGTTATATCACAGGGGGTTCACCCCTCCACTTT; CDR3: CASSYITGGSPLHF